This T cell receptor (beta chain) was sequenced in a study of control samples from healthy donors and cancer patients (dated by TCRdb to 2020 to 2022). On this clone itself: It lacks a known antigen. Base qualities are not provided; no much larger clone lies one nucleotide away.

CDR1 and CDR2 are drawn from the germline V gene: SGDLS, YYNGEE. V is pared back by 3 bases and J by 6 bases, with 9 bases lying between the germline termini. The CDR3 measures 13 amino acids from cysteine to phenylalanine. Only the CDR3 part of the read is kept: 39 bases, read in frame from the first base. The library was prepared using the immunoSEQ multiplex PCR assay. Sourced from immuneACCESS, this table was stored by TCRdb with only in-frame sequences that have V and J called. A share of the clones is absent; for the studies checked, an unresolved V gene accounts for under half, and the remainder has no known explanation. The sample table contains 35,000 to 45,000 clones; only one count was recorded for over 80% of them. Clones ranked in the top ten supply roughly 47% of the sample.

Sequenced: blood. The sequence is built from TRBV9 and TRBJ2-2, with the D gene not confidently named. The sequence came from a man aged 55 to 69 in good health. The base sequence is TGTGCCAGCAGCGGGAGTTTCTCCGGGGAGCTGTTTTTT. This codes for CASSGSFSGELFF.